These 14 T cell receptor beta chains were all obtained from the same sample, sequenced in a study of blood T cells in healthy people across ages. With a J-beta primer mix and a sample-barcoded 5' primer, a second PCR ran roughly 6 to 11 cycles. Via MiXCR, TCRdb re-called the 5' RACE reads, giving one row per CDR3 protein. The sample has some 860,000 distinct CDR3 sequences, just over 55% seen once. Sequencing input: blood. These receptors all stem from a man in his forties in good health.

This clonotype was counted between two and nine times. The chain joins TRBV27 to TRBJ1-1; 7 bases fit TRBD1. With 3 bases clipped from V and 3 bases from J, the junction kept 10 bases outside the gene matches. The CDR3 has 16 residues. Germline V CDR1 and CDR2: MNHEY, SMNVEV (reference sequence). The DNA for the CDR3 is TGTGCCAGCAGTTTGGGGCCCCACAGGGGAGACACTGAAGCTTTCTTT. Amino acids: CASSLGPHRGDTEAFF.

In DNA, the CDR3 is TGTGCCAGCAGTTTAGGTGGACTAGCGGGTCCCACAGATACGCAGTATTTT. This translates into CASSLGGLAGPTDTQYF. This chain links TRBV27 with TRBJ2-3; 11 nucleotides match TRBD2. Per the germline V gene, CDR1 is MNHEY and CDR2 is SMNVEV (reference sequence). V shed 2 bases and J 2 bases; nucleotides not matched to a gene: 6. The CDR3 consists of 17 residues.

This chain joins TRBV5-1 and TRBJ2-1; D tentatively fits TRBD1 or TRBD2 (5 bases each). The CDR3 sequence is 14 residues long. Trimming cost V 1 base and J 10 bases, with 15 bases left between them. From germline, CDR1 is SGHRS and CDR2 YFSETQ. The CDR3, as DNA: TGCGCCAGCAGCTTGAGAAGGGGCGGAGGAGAGCAGTTCTTC. This codes for CASSLRRGGGEQFF.

This clonotype has just a few counts. The rearrangement joins TRBV5-1 to TRBJ1-2; D is undetermined. CDR3 length: 12 amino acids. Trimming stripped 0 bases from V and 3 bases from J, with 3 bases between. Germline V gene sequence: CDR1 SGHRS, CDR2 YFSETQ. CDR3 nucleotides: TGCGCCAGCAGCTTGGCGGACTATGGCTACACCTTC. Amino acids: CASSLADYGYTF.

The V and J genes are TRBV4-2 and TRBJ2-5, with TRBD1 matching 7 bases. After removal of 2 bases from V and 0 bases from J, the junction contained 12 bases not matched to a gene. The length of the CDR3 is 18 residues. The germline gives CDR1 LGHNA, CDR2 YNFKEQ. This CDR3 is CASSQTRTGTEYQETQYF. Written as DNA, the CDR3 is TGTGCCAGCAGCCAAACCCGGACCGGGACAGAGTACCAAGAGACCCAGTACTTC.

Only one count was recorded for this clonotype. The chain employs TRBV10-3 and TRBJ1-1; TRBD1 matches 12 bases. The CDR3 length is 14 residues. V shed 3 bases and J 7 bases; nucleotides not matched to a gene: 3. The germline CDR1 and CDR2 sequences are ENHRY and SYGVKD. CDR3 loop: CAISEGTGGFEAFF. In DNA, the CDR3 is TGTGCCATCAGTGAAGGGACAGGGGGCTTTGAAGCTTTCTTT.

The chain carries TRBV7-2 and TRBJ2-1; D may be TRBD1 (5 bases). Matching the DNA end better, TRBJ2-7 makes the J call doubtful. The germline CDR1 and CDR2 sequences are SGHTA and FQGNSA. This CDR3 has 16 amino acids. CDR3 in amino acids: CASSLNGAASYNEQYF. The CDR3, as DNA: TGTGCCAGCAGCTTAAATGGGGCGGCCTCCTACAATGAGCAGTACTTC.

The rearrangement uses TRBV6-5 and TRBJ2-3; TRBD2 agrees at 8 bases. Trimming at V came to 3 bases and at J to 4 bases, leaving 6 bases not matched to a gene. This CDR3 comprises 15 residues. Germline assignment: CDR1 MNHEY and CDR2 SVGAGI. The chain's CDR3 is CASSYGAGGPDTQYF. The CDR3 DNA reads TGTGCCAGCAGTTATGGGGCGGGGGGCCCAGATACGCAGTATTTT.

CDR3 DNA sequence: TGCGCCAGCAGCTTGGATAACAGGGGTGGGGAGACCCAGTACTTC. It yields the protein CASSLDNRGGETQYF. V usage is TRBV5-1 and J usage is TRBJ2-5; TRBD1 agrees at 7 bases. This CDR3 spans 15 amino acids. The V segment lost 0 bases and the J segment 5 bases; nucleotides outside the gene matches: 7. CDR1 SGHRS and CDR2 YFSETQ come from the germline V gene.

The chain uses TRBV28 and TRBJ1-2, with unresolved D. This CDR3 spans 15 amino acids. Trimming stripped 4 bases from V and 0 bases from J, with 12 bases between. The germline gives CDR1 MDHEN, CDR2 SYDVKM. CDR3 DNA sequence: TGTGCCAGCAGTTCCCCTTCGGGTCCTAACTATGGCTACACCTTC. Its translation: CASSSPSGPNYGYTF.

This clonotype was picked up a small number of times. V gene TRBV4-1 combines with J gene TRBJ2-1; D gene unclear. V dropped 4 bases and J dropped 5 bases, with 15 bases sitting between them. The CDR3 has 15 residues. Germline values: CDR1 MGHRA, CDR2 YSYEKL. CDR3 bases: TGCGCCAGCAGCCTATCTAATGTCGCGGACAATGAGCAGTTCTTC. Residues: CASSLSNVADNEQFF.

The V call is TRBV10-3, the J call TRBJ1-5; D is perhaps TRBD1 (6 bases). In germline, CDR1 is ENHRY, CDR2 SYGVKD. The CDR3 extends over 16 amino acids. Trimming pared 3 bases from V and 3 bases from J, leaving 15 bases between. The CDR3 DNA reads TGTGCCATCAGTGAATACGGACAGCAAAACAATCAGCCCCAGCATTTT. Translating it yields CAISEYGQQNNQPQHF.

The J gene is TRBJ2-7, the V gene TRBV11-3, with D possibly being TRBD2 (5 bases). The CDR3 is 14 residues long. Germline V gene lookup returns CDR1 SGHNT and CDR2 YENEEA. The V end lost 3 bases, the J end lost 3 bases, and 12 bases lay between the germline ends. This CDR3 is CASSFQADGYEQYF. The CDR3 DNA is TGTGCCAGCAGCTTTCAAGCGGATGGCTACGAGCAGTACTTC.

The table lists this clonotype with a few counts. The chain joins TRBV30 to TRBJ2-4; no reliable D call. With 2 bases removed from V and 0 bases from J, the gap between germline ends came to 8 bases. There are 14 residues in the CDR3. Germline CDR1 is GTSNPN and CDR2 is SVGIG (reference sequence). CDR3 DNA sequence: TGTGCCTGGAGTCCAAATGCAGCCAAAAACATTCAGTACTTC. Translating it yields CAWSPNAAKNIQYF.